A single sample gave rise to the 22 T cell receptor beta chains below, sequenced in a study of blood T cell repertoires in COVID-19. Here immunoSEQ multiplex PCR was the method, and the copy in TCRdb shows in-frame clones only, minus some. The sample contains 300,000 to 400,000 clones, 86% of which appear only once. Sample: peripheral blood. The receptors stem from a woman in her sixties or seventies with COVID-19, enrolled during active disease.

This chain joins TRBV6-1 and TRBJ1-1, with TRBD1 matching 11 bases. V shed 3 bases, J shed 6 bases, and the junction held 3 bases outside the gene matches. Germline V gene data show CDR1 as MNHNS and CDR2 as SASEGT. This CDR3 is built from 14 residues. The CDR3 region is CASSDPGQGAEAFF. The CDR3 nucleotides read TGTGCCAGCAGTGACCCGGGACAGGGGGCTGAAGCTTTCTTT.

J is TRBJ1-1 and V is TRBV7-9; D not resolved. The CDR3 spans 12 residues. Trimming took 0 bases from V and 8 from J, leaving 7 bases between them. Germline CDR1 and CDR2: SEHNR and FQNEAQ (reference sequence). The DNA for the CDR3 is TGTGCCAGCAGCTTAGCGCGGGGAGAAGCTTTCTTT. It specifies CASSLARGEAFF.

The chain has TRBV19 and TRBJ2-7; tentative D call: TRBD1 (6 bases). Germline V gene data show CDR1 as LNHDA and CDR2 as SQIVND (reference sequence). The CDR3 loop spans 15 amino acids. Trimming stripped 3 bases from V and 0 bases from J, with 12 bases between. CDR3 protein: CASSITGSSSYEQYF. CDR3 DNA sequence: TGTGCCAGTAGTATCACAGGGAGTAGCTCCTACGAGCAGTACTTC.

The chain combines TRBV5-6 with TRBJ2-6; no clear D gene. This CDR3 is 18 amino acids long. V lost 0 bases and J lost 0, with 13 bases in between. Germline values: CDR1 SGHDT, CDR2 YYEEEE. CDR3 loop: CASSLVRIDPSGANVLTF. CDR3 coding DNA: TGTGCCAGCAGCTTGGTGCGGATCGACCCCTCTGGGGCCAACGTCCTGACTTTC.

Concerning this clone: Other DNA sequences in the same sample also yield this CDR3. The rearrangement links TRBV6-5 to TRBJ1-3; D is ambiguous. The length of the CDR3 is 13 residues. Germline CDR1 is MNHEY and CDR2 is SVGAGI. Trimming shortened V by 6 bases and J by 0 bases, and 6 bases separated the two germline ends. The CDR3 bases are TGTGCCAGCAGGCAGTCCTCTGGAAACACCATATATTTT. Amino acids: CASRQSSGNTIYF.

This chain links TRBV7-9 with TRBJ1-1; D possibly corresponds to TRBD1 (5 bases). Germline V gene lookup returns CDR1 SEHNR and CDR2 FQNEAQ (reference sequence). Trimming took off 1 base at V and 11 bases at J, with 14 bases between the two ends. This CDR3 is built from 13 residues. The CDR3, as DNA: TGTGCCAGCAGCTTAGACGGCAGGGTGAGGGCTTTCTTT. Residues: CASSLDGRVRAFF.

This chain's CDR3 is CASSPGGALETQYF. The CDR3, as DNA: TGTGCCAGCAGCCCTGGGGGGGCGCTGGAGACCCAGTACTTC. This chain links TRBV11-2 with TRBJ2-5; D is possibly TRBD2 (7 bases). Germline CDR1 and CDR2: SGHAT and FQNNGV. The CDR3 is 14 amino acids. The V gene lost 5 bases and the J gene lost 5 bases, with 15 bases spanning the gap.

The rearrangement links TRBV27 to TRBJ1-1, with D perhaps matching TRBD1 (6 bases). CDR3 length: 14 residues. V shed 4 bases and J shed 7 bases, with 16 bases lying between them. CDR1 is MNHEY, CDR2 SMNVEV, per germline (reference sequence). The CDR3 bases are TGTGCCAGCAGTTCAATCGGACAGTTCGTTGAAGCTTTCTTT. Its translation: CASSSIGQFVEAFF.

The V gene is TRBV7-8, the J gene TRBJ1-4; D is unresolved. Trimming left V 5 bases short and J 8 bases short, with 24 bases between. CDR1 and CDR2 from the germline V gene are SGHVS and FQNEAQ. The CDR3 has 17 residues. CDR3: CASSLHPDTSREEKLFF. For the CDR3, the DNA is TGTGCCAGCAGCCTACACCCCGACACTTCCCGCGAGGAAAAACTGTTTTTT. Full variable domain (remainder filled in from reference TRBV7-8 and TRBJ1-4): GAGVSQSPRYKVAKRGQDVALRCDPISGHVSLFWYQQALGQGPEFLTYFQNEAQLDKSGLPSDRFFAERPEGSVSTLKIQRTQQEDSAVYLCASSLHPDTSREEKLFFGSGTQLSVL.

The chain combines TRBV9 with TRBJ1-6, with D unclear. The V and J ends lost 3 bases and 7 bases respectively, with 11 bases between them. This CDR3 contains 14 residues. CDR1 is SGDLS, CDR2 YYNGEE, per germline. The CDR3 DNA sequence: TGTGCCAGCAGCGCCCAACAAACCAATTCACCCCTCCACTTT. Translated: CASSAQQTNSPLHF.

The rearrangement uses TRBV27 and TRBJ1-5; unclear D gene. Germline V gene sequence: CDR1 MNHEY, CDR2 SMNVEV (reference sequence). The V end lost 3 bases, the J end lost 4 bases, and 7 bases lay between the germline ends. The CDR3 loop spans 13 amino acids. The CDR3, as DNA: TGTGCCAGCAGTTTGTCGGGGAATCAGCCCCAGCATTTT. It translates to CASSLSGNQPQHF.

This chain links TRBV7-9 with TRBJ2-1, with 10 positions matching TRBD2. This CDR3 is built from 16 residues. From germline, CDR1 is SEHNR and CDR2 FQNEAQ (reference sequence). The ends lost 1 base at V and 10 bases at J; junction bases unmatched: 10. CDR3 coding DNA: TGTGCCAGCAGCTTAGGTGCAGCGGGGGGGCACCGGGAGCAGTTCTTC. Residues: CASSLGAAGGHREQFF.

The chain joins TRBV5-1 to TRBJ2-5; 15 bases map to TRBD2. The CDR3 consists of 16 residues. The V and J ends lost 2 bases and 2 bases, in that order; junction bases with no gene match: 1. CDR1 and CDR2 (germline): SGHRS, YFSETQ. CDR3 residues: CASSFGTSGGQETQYF. The CDR3 nucleotides are TGCGCCAGCAGCTTCGGGACTAGCGGGGGGCAAGAGACCCAGTACTTC.

V and J are TRBV10-1 and TRBJ2-3, with D perhaps TRBD1 (5 bases). V lost 3 bases and J 2 bases, leaving 15 bases between the germline ends. Germline loops: CDR1 WNHNN, CDR2 SYGVQD (reference sequence). This CDR3 is 16 amino acids long. This CDR3 is CASSDDLQGSTDTQYF. For the CDR3, the DNA is TGCGCCAGCAGTGATGATTTGCAGGGATCCACAGATACGCAGTATTTT.

The chain links TRBV18 to TRBJ1-2, with 7 bases fitting TRBD1. This CDR3 has 16 amino acids. V lost 4 bases to trimming and J lost 0 bases; unmatched junction nucleotides: 8. In germline, CDR1 is KGHSH, CDR2 LQKENI. Here the CDR3 DNA reads TGTGCCAGCTCACTTTGGACAGGAGCATCTAACTATGGCTACACCTTC. It encodes CASSLWTGASNYGYTF.

The chain joins TRBV14 to TRBJ2-7; D might be TRBD2 (6 bases). The CDR3 contains 15 residues. The ends were cut back, 0 bases at V and 2 bases at J, with 11 bases in the middle. Per germline, CDR1 SGHDN and CDR2 FVKESK. The CDR3 sequence is CASSQDHGRAYEQYF. CDR3 coding DNA: TGTGCCAGCAGCCAAGATCACGGGAGAGCCTACGAGCAGTACTTC.

In its sample, this clone was seen a few times. This chain joins TRBV5-6 and TRBJ1-6; possibly TRBD1 for D (6 bases). CDR3 size: 16 residues. V dropped 7 bases and J dropped 4 bases, with 18 bases sitting between them. The germline V gene has CDR1 SGHDT and CDR2 YYEEEE. CDR3 nucleotide sequence: TGTGCCAGCGCCTCAGGGGCCCTTTATTATAATTCACCCCTCCACTTT. It translates to CASASGALYYNSPLHF. The whole variable domain, filled in from reference TRBV5-6 and TRBJ1-6, reads DAGVTQSPTHLIKTRGQQVTLRCSPKSGHDTVSWYQQALGQGPQFIFQYYEEEERQRGNFPDRFSGHQFPNYSSELNVNALLLGDSALYLCASASGALYYNSPLHFGNGTRLTVT.

This chain joins TRBV15 and TRBJ1-4, with a possible D match to TRBD1 (5 bases). Trimming shortened V by 4 bases and J by 4 bases, and 13 bases separated the two germline ends. Germline loops: CDR1 LNHNV, CDR2 YYDKDF (reference sequence). The CDR3 is 15 amino acids. The CDR3 DNA reads TGTGCCACCAGCAAGTTCGTTCAGGGTAATGAAAAACTGTTTTTT. Translation: CATSKFVQGNEKLFF.

V usage is TRBV24-1 and J usage is TRBJ2-1; TRBD2 matches at 7 bases. This CDR3 has 16 residues. The V gene end was trimmed by 4 bases and the J gene end by 2 bases; junction bases not matched to a gene: 7. Germline assignment: CDR1 KGHDR and CDR2 SFDVKD. The CDR3 region has the DNA TGTGCCACCAGTGACTCTGCAGCGGGGACCTACAATGAGCAGTTCTTC. It specifies CATSDSAAGTYNEQFF.

The chain uses TRBV14 and TRBJ1-2; possibly TRBD1 for D (5 bases). Germline loops: CDR1 SGHDN, CDR2 FVKESK. CDR3 length: 18 residues. V lost 3 bases and J lost 4, with 24 bases in between. The CDR3 reads CASSQGLGQGTHRYGYTF. CDR3 DNA: TGTGCCAGCAGCCAGGGGTTGGGGCAGGGCACCCATCGCTATGGCTACACCTTC.

The rearrangement links TRBV4-3 to TRBJ1-2; D perhaps matches TRBD1 (6 bases). This CDR3 is 13 amino acids long. V lost 5 bases and J lost 5, with 12 bases in between. Germline values: CDR1 LGHNA, CDR2 YSLEER. The CDR3 DNA follows: TGCGCCAGCAGCAGGGGGGGTGGGTATGGCTACACCTTC. Protein sequence: CASSRGGGYGYTF.

CDR3 sequence reads: CASSFRQGGSFGEQYF. The CDR3 region has the DNA TGTGCCAGTAGTTTCCGACAGGGGGGGAGTTTTGGGGAGCAGTACTTC. The rearrangement links TRBV19 to TRBJ2-7; 9 bases line up with TRBD1. V lost 5 bases, J lost 7 bases, and 15 bases stayed unmatched. The CDR3 is 16 amino acids. Germline CDR1 LNHDA, CDR2 SQIVND (reference sequence).